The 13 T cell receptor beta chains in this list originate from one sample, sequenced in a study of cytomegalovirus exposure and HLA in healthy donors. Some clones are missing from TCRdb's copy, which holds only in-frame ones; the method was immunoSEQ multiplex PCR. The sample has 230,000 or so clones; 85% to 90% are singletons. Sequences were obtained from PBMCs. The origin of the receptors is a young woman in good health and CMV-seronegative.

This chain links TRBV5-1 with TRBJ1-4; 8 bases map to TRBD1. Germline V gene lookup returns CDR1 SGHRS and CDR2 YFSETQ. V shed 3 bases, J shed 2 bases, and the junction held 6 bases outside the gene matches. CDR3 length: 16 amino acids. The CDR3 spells CASSSRQGPTNEKLFF. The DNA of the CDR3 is TGCGCCAGCAGCTCAAGACAGGGGCCGACTAATGAAAAACTGTTTTTT. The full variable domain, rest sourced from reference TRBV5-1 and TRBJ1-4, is KAGVTQTPRYLIKTRGQQVTLSCSPISGHRSVSWYQQTPGQGLQFLFEYFSETQRNKGNFPGRFSGRQFSNSRSEMNVSTLELGDSALYLCASSSRQGPTNEKLFFGSGTQLSVL.

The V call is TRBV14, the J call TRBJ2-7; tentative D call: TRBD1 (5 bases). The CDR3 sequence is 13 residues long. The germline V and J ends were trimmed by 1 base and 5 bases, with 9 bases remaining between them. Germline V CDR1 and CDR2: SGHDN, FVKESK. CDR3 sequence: CASSQGQNNEQYF. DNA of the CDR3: TGTGCCAGCAGCCAAGGACAGAACAACGAGCAGTACTTC.

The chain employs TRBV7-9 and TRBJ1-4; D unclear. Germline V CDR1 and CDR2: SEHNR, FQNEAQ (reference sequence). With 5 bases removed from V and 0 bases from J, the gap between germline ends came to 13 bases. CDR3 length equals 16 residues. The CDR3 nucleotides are TGTGCCAGCAGCCCAATAACTATTTCAACTAATGAAAAACTGTTTTTT. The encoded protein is CASSPITISTNEKLFF.

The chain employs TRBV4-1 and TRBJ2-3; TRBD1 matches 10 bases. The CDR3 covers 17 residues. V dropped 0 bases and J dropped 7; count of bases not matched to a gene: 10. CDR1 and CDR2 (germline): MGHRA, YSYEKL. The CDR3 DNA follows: TGCGCCAGCAGCCAAGATCAGGGACAGGGGCCGTCGTATACGCAGTATTTT. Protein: CASSQDQGQGPSYTQYF.

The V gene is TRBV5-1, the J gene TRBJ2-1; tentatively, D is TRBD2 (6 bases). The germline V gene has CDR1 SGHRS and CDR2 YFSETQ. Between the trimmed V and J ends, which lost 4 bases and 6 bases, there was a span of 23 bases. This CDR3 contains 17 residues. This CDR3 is CASSTRSAGTGTNEQFF. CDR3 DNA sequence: TGCGCCAGCAGCACGAGGTCTGCGGGGACCGGTACCAATGAGCAGTTCTTC.

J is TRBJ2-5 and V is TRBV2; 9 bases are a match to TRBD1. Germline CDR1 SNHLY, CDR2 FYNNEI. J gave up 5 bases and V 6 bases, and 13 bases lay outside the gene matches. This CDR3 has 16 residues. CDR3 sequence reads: CASRPGQGPQGETQYF. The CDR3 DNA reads TGTGCCAGCAGACCGGGACAGGGACCGCAGGGGGAGACCCAGTACTTC.

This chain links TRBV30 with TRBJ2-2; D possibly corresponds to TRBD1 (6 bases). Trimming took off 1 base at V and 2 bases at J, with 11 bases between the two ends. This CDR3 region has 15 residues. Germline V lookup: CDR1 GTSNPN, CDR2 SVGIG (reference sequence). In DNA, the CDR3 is TGTGCCTGGAGTGCGGGACACCTTAACACCGGGGAGCTGTTTTTT. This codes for CAWSAGHLNTGELFF.

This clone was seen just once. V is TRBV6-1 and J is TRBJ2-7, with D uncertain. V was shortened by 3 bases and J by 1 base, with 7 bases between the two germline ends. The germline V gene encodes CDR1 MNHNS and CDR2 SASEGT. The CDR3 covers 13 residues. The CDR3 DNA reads TGTGCCAGCAGTGACAGGCCGTCCTACGAGCAGTACTTC. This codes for CASSDRPSYEQYF.

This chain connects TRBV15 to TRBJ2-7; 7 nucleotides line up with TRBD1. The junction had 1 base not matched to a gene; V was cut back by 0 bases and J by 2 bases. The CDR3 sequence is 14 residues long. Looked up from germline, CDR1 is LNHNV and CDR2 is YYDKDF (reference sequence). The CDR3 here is CATSREGQAYEQYF. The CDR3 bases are TGTGCCACCAGCAGAGAAGGACAGGCCTACGAGCAGTACTTC.

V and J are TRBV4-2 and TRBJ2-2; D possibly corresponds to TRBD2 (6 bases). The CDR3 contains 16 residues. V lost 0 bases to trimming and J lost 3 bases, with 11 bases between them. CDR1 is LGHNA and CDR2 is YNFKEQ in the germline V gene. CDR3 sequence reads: CASSQDPGRDTGELFF. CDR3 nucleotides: TGTGCCAGCAGCCAAGATCCCGGGAGAGACACCGGGGAGCTGTTTTTT.

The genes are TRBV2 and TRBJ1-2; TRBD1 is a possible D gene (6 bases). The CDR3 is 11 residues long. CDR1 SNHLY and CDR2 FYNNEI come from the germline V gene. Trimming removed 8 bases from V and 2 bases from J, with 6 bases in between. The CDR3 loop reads CASDRNYGYTF. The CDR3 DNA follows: TGTGCCAGCGACAGGAACTATGGCTACACCTTC.

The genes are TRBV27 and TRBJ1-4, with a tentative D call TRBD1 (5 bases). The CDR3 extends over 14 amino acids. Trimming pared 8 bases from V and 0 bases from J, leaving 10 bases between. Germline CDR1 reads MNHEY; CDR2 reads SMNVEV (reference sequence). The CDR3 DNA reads TGTGCCAGCGGGGAGGGACCAACTAATGAAAAACTGTTTTTT. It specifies CASGEGPTNEKLFF.

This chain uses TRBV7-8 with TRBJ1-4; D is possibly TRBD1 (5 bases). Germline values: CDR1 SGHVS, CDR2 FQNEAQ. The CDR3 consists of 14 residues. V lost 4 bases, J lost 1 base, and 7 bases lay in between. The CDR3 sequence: CASSSGLTNEKLFF. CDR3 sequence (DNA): TGTGCCAGCAGCTCAGGGTTAACTAATGAAAAACTGTTTTTT.